This TCR beta chain was sequenced for a study of shared clonotypes between healthy human individuals. Study-wide points: In having few donors, the study represented limited genetic and exposure-history diversity. Larger estimated richness was generally seen in naive subsets than in memory subsets.

The CDR3 is 15 residues long. The V gene lost 0 bases and the J gene lost 6 bases, with 13 bases spanning the gap. Germline CDR1 and CDR2: SGDLS and YYNGEE. Deep level was the assay's run setting. Profiling relied on immunoSEQ multiplex PCR, and the TCRdb table lists in-frame clones only, not all of them. The sample contains roughly 2.5 million clones, over 85% of which appear only once. The donor cohort consisted entirely of Caucasian adults residing in Nashville, Tennessee. As regards this clone: What it binds is not known.

This receptor was taken from a man between 18 and 35 years old in good health. The sequencing input was naive CD4+ T cells sorted from blood. Stated subset: CD45RA+ positively selected. The chain carries TRBV9 and TRBJ2-1; D unclear. The chain's CDR3 is CASSVEGLYSNEQFF. CDR3 DNA sequence: TGTGCCAGCAGCGTAGAAGGGTTATACAGCAATGAGCAGTTCTTC. The whole variable domain, filled in from reference TRBV9 and TRBJ2-1, reads DSGVTQTPKHLITATGQRVTLRCSPRSGDLSVYWYQQSLDQGLQFLIQYYNGEERAKGNILERFSAQQFPDLHSELNLSSLELGDSALYFCASSVEGLYSNEQFFGPGTRLTVL.